This T cell receptor (beta chain) derives from a study of CD8+ T cells in alopecia areata. About the study: Administration of oral tofacitinib to treated patients was at 5 to 10 mg twice daily. Regarding the study as a whole: Many of the expanded lesional clones endured in scalp and blood while on tofacitinib.

This CDR3 region has 13 residues. Deletions cut 8 bases from V and 0 bases from J, with 12 bases between. The V gene's germline CDR1 is SQVTM and CDR2 ANQGSEA. Concerning this clone: As yet, its antigen is unknown.

Following RNA extraction, reverse transcription yielded cDNA that acted as the sequencing template. Assay used: immunoSEQ multiplex PCR; TCRdb lists only in-frame clones, some missing. The sample lists more than 200,000 clones, around 66% occurring once. Regarding treatment: oral pan-JAK inhibitor, 5-10 mg twice daily. The gene calls are TRBV29-1 and TRBJ2-3; D remains unclear. The source is a human donor with alopecia areata. The sequenced sample was CD4+ T cells sorted from blood, obtained at week 4, from a patient treated with tofacitinib. CDR3 bases: TGCAGCTCACAGTTCACTAGCACAGATACGCAGTATTTT. Its protein is CSSQFTSTDTQYF.